The clone carrying this TCR beta chain was counted at least ten times. What it binds is not known. Quantitative molecular-barcoded 5'-RACE generated the TCR beta libraries. TCRdb redid the calling of the 5' RACE reads with MiXCR, one entry per CDR3 protein. The table shows hundreds of thousands of distinct CDR3 sequences, with over 9.5% occurring only once. The data were obtained in a study of CD8 T cells in ankylosing spondylitis. Overall study findings and caveats: Reportedly, significant enrichment of disease-linked clones occurred in matched ankylosing spondylitis synovial fluid.

CDR3 length: 15 amino acids. V was clipped by 4 bases and J by 7 bases; unmatched bases: 14. Germline lookup yields CDR1 GTSNPN and CDR2 SVGIG (reference sequence). The clonotype originates from a male donor with ankylosing spondylitis or in good health (not recorded which). Specimen: blood, either unsorted or a sorted T cell fraction (not recorded which). The chain joins TRBV30 to TRBJ1-2, with 8 positions matching TRBD1. The CDR3 reads CAWTRRTGRSTGYTF. CDR3 in DNA: TGTGCCTGGACCCGACGGACAGGGAGAAGCACTGGCTACACCTTC.